This paragraph reports one T cell receptor (beta chain). The PCR ran on 60 Vbeta and 13 Jbeta primers. Data came from immunoSEQ multiplex PCR; TCRdb stores just in-frame clones and leaves some out. The sample yields 200,000 to 250,000 clones, 65% to 90% seen once. The germline gives CDR1 MGHDK, CDR2 SYGVNS. The ends were cut back, 5 bases at V and 4 bases at J, with 17 bases in the middle. This CDR3 spans 15 amino acids. The source of the sample is a study of cytomegalovirus exposure and HLA in healthy donors. The source is a girl between 10 and 17 years old in good health and CMV-seronegative. The J gene is TRBJ1-2, the V gene TRBV25-1; possible D gene TRBD1, 5 bases. What was sequenced was PBMCs. CDR3: CASSPGRSITYGYTF. DNA of the CDR3: TGTGCCAGCAGTCCAGGGCGGAGTATTACCTATGGCTACACCTTC.